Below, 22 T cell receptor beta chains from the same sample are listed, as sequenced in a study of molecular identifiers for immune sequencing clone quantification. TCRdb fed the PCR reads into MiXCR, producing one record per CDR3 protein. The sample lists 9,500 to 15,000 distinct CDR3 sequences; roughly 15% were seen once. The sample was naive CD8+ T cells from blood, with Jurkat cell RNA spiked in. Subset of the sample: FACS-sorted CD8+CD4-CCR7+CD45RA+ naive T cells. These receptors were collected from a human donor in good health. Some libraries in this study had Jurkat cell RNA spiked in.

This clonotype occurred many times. The CDR3 region has the DNA TGTGCCAGCGGAAAGGCGGAGCCCCAGCATTTT. Protein sequence: CASGKAEPQHF. The J gene is TRBJ1-5, the V gene TRBV2; D is ambiguous. The CDR3 contains 11 residues. V was pared by 8 bases and J by 8 bases, with 10 bases between. Germline CDR1 is SNHLY and CDR2 is FYNNEI. The complete variable domain, with remaining parts taken from reference TRBV2 and TRBJ1-5, reads EPEVTQTPSHQVTQMGQEVILRCVPISNHLYFYWYRQILGQKVEFLVSFYNNEISEKSEIFDDQFSVERPDGSNFTLKIRSTKLEDSAMYFCASGKAEPQHFGDGTRLSIL.

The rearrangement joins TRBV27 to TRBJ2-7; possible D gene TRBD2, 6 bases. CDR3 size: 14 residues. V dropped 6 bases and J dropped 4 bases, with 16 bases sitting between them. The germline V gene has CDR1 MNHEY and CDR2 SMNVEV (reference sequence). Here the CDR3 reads CASSDGTRRYEQYF. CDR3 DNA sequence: TGTGCCAGCAGCGACGGGACTCGTCGATACGAGCAGTACTTC.

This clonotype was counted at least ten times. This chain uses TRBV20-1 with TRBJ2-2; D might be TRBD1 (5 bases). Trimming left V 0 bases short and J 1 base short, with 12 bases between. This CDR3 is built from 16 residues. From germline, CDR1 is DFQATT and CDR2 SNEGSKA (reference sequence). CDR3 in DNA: TGCAGTGCTAGAGACCCAGGGTTTCGGAACACCGGGGAGCTGTTTTTT. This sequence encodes CSARDPGFRNTGELFF.

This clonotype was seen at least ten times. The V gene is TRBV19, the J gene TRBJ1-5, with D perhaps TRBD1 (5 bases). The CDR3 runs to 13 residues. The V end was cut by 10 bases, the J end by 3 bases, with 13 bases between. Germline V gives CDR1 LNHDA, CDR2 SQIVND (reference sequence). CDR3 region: CAIGVGDNQPQHF. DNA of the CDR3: TGTGCCATCGGTGTAGGGGACAATCAGCCCCAGCATTTT.

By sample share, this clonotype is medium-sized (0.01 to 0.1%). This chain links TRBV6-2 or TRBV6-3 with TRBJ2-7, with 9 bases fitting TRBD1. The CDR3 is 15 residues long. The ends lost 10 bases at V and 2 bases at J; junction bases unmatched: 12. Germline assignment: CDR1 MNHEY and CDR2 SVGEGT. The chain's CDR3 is CATNQGTGYPYEQYF. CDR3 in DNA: TGTGCCACCAATCAGGGGACAGGGTACCCCTACGAGCAGTACTTC.

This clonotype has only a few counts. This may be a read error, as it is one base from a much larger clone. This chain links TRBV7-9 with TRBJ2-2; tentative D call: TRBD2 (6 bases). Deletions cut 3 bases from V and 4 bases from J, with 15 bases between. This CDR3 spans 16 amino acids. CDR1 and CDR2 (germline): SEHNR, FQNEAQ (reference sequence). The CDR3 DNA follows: TGTGCCAGCAGCTTGGGGTCGTGGCGGGGCACCGGGGAGCTGTTTTTT. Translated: CASSLGSWRGTGELFF.

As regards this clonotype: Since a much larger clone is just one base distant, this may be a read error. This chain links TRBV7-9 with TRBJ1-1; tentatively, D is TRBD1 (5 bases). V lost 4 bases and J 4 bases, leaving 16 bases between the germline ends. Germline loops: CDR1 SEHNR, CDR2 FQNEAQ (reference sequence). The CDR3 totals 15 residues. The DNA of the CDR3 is TGTGCCAGCAGCTACGTCGGACATGGTATCACTGAAGCTTTCTTT. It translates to CASSYVGHGITEAFF.

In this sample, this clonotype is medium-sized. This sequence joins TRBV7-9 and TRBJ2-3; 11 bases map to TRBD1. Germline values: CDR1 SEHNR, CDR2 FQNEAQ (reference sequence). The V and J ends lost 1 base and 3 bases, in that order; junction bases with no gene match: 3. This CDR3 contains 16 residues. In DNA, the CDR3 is TGTGCCAGCAGCTTAGGGACAGGGGGCGTGACAGATACGCAGTATTTT. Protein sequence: CASSLGTGGVTDTQYF.

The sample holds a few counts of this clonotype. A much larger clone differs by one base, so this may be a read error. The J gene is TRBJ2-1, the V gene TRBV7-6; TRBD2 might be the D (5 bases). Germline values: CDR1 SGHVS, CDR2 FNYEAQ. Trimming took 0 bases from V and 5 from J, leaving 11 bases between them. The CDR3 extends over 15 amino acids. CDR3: CASSLAASPHNEQFF. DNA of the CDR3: TGTGCCAGCAGCTTAGCTGCTAGCCCCCACAATGAGCAGTTCTTC.

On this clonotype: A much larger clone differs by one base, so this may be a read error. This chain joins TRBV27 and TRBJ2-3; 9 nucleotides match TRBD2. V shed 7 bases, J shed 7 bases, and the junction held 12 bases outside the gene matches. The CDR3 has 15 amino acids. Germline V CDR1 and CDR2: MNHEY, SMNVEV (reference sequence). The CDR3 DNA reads TGTGCCAGCACCCCCTTAGCGGGAGTCGCAAATACGCAGTATTTT. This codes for CASTPLAGVANTQYF.

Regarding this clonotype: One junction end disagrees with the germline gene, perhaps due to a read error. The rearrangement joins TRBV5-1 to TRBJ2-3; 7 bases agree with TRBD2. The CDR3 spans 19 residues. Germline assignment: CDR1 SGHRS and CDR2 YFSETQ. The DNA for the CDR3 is TGCGCCAGCAGCTTGAGCCCGCTGTCTGGCGGGAGATTAACAGATACGCGGTATTTT. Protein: CASSLSPLSGGRLTDTRYF.

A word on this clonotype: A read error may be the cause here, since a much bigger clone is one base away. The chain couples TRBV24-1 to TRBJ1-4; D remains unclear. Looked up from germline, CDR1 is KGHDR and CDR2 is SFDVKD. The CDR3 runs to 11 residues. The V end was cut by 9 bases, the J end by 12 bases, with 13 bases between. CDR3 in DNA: TGTGCCACCTGCATTGGCGAAGAACTGTTTTTT. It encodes CATCIGEELFF.

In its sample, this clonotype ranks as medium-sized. In DNA, the CDR3 is TGTGCCAGCAGCTTTGACAGGGGGTACGAGCAGTACTTC. This encodes CASSFDRGYEQYF. The chain uses TRBV13 and TRBJ2-7; 9 bases agree with TRBD1. Germline V CDR1 and CDR2: PRHDT, FYEKMQ (reference sequence). The junction had 1 base not matched to a gene; V was cut back by 3 bases and J by 4 bases. The CDR3 consists of 13 residues.

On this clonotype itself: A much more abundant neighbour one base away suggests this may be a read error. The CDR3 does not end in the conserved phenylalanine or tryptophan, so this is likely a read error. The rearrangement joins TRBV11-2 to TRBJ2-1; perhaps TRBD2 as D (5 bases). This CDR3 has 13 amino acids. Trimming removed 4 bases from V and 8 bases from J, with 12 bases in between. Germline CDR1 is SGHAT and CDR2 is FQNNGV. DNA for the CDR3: TGTGCCAGCAGCTCCGCACTAGGCTATGAGCAGTTCCTC. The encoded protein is CASSSALGYEQFL.

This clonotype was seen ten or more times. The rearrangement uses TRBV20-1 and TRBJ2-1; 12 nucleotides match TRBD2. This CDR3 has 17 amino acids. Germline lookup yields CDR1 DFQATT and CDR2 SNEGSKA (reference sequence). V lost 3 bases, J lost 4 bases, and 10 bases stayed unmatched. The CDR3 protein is CSASRGRLAGGYNEQFF. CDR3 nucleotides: TGCAGTGCTAGTAGGGGTCGTCTAGCGGGAGGGTACAATGAGCAGTTCTTC.

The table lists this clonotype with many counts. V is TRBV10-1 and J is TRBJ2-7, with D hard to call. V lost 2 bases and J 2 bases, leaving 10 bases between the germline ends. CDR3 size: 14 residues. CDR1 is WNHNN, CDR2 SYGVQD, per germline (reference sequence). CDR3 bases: TGCGCCAGCAGTGAGGAAATACCCCCCTACGAGCAGTACTTC. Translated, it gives CASSEEIPPYEQYF.

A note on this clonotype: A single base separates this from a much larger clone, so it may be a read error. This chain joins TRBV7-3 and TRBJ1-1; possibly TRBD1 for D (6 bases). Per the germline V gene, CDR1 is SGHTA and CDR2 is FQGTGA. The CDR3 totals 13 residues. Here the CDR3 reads CAGSLGGLAEAFF. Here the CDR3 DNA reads TGTGCCGGCAGCTTGGGGGGCCTGGCTGAAGCTTTCTTT.

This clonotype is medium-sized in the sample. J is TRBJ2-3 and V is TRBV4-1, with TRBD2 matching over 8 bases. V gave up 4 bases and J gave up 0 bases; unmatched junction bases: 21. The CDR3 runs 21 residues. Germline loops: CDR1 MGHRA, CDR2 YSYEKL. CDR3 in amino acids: CASSPRGASGRKVDSTDTQYF. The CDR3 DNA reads TGCGCCAGCAGCCCCCGGGGGGCCAGCGGGAGAAAGGTGGATAGCACAGATACGCAGTATTTT.

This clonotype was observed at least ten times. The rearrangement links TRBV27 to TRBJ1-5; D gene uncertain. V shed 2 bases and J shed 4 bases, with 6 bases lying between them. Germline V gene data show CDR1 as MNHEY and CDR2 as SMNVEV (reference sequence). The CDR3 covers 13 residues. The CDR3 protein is CASSLGSNQPQHF. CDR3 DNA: TGTGCCAGCAGTTTAGGGAGTAATCAGCCCCAGCATTTT.

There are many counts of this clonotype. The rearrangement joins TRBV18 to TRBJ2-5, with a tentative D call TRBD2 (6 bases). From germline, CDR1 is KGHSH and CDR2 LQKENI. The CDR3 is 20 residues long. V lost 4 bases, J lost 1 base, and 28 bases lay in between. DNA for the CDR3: TGTGCCAGCTCACGACGGAATGACCGGGACTTCCATATGTCCCAAGAGACCCAGTACTTC. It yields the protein CASSRRNDRDFHMSQETQYF.

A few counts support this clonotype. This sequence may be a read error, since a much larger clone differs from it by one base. The CDR3, as DNA: TGTGCCAGCAGTTACTTTAGTCCGGGCCTCCGTCCAGATGCGCAGTATTTT. Amino acid sequence: CASSYFSPGLRPDAQYF. This rearrangement joins TRBV6-6 to TRBJ2-3; D not certain. The CDR3 is 17 amino acids. Germline CDR1 and CDR2: MNHNY and SVGAGI (reference sequence).

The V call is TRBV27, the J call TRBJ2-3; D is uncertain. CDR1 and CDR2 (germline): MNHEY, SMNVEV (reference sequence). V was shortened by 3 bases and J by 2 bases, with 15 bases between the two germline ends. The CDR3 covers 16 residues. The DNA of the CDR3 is TGTGCCAGCAGTTTGGGTGCCAATCATGTCACAGATACGCAGTATTTT. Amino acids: CASSLGANHVTDTQYF.